This T cell receptor beta chain was captured by sequencing in a study of T cell responses to AZD1222 COVID-19 vaccine. Note on this clone: No antigen is known for it.

The assay was immunoSEQ multiplex PCR, and TCRdb's table has in-frame clones only and misses some. The repertoire holds around 120,000 clones, with around nine tenths as singletons. Findings of the study overall: Variant regions that are unmutated are reportedly the target of nearly half of spike-specific TCRs. Donors were largely white British and mainly female; clonal diversity was possibly underestimated. Along spike, vaccine-associated CD4 TCRs were found throughout, with dominance at 160-218 and 743-854. Increased Spike-specific TCR breadth and depth were observed after two AZD1222 doses.

V lost 0 bases and J 8 bases, leaving 15 bases between the germline ends. CDR1 and CDR2 from the germline V gene are SGDLS and YYNGEE. CDR3 length: 14 amino acids. The sequence came from an adult in good health. The specimen was peripheral blood, collected on day 0 of AZD1222 vaccination. The gene calls are TRBV9 and TRBJ2-7; D possibly corresponds to TRBD2 (6 bases). The CDR3 bases are TGTGCCAGCAGCGTAGCTTCTTGGGGGGATAAGCAGTACTTC. It encodes CASSVASWGDKQYF.